Listed here are 14 T cell receptor beta chains from one sample, sequenced in a study of OX40 agonist ivuxolimab in advanced cancers. Sequencing was performed with immunoSEQ multiplex PCR; in TCRdb, only in-frame clones are kept and a portion is missing. The sample consists of more than 100,000 clones, 85% to 95% of them appearing once. The sequencing here drew on CD4+ or CD8+ T cells sorted from blood, taken in a trial of the OX40 agonist ivuxolimab. These receptors were taken from an adult with an advanced solid tumor such as melanoma, head and neck, liver or kidney cancer.

The chain uses TRBV7-9 and TRBJ1-4; 8 nucleotides line up with TRBD1. CDR3 length equals 15 residues. V lost 11 bases to trimming and J lost 7 bases; unmatched junction nucleotides: 15. Germline lookup yields CDR1 SEHNR and CDR2 FQNEAQ (reference sequence). CDR3 sequence reads: CAFTGRDRPVEKLFF. CDR3 bases: TGTGCCTTCACTGGCCGGGACAGGCCCGTTGAAAAACTGTTTTTT. Filled out from reference TRBV7-9 and TRBJ1-4, the complete variable domain reads DTGVSQNPRHKITKRGQNVTFRCDPISEHNRLYWYRQTLGQGPEFLTYFQNEAQLEKSRLLSDRFSAERPKGSFSTLEIQRTEQGDSAMYLCAFTGRDRPVEKLFFGSGTQLSVL.

CDR3 DNA: TGCAGTGCTACAGAGTTGGCCCAGTACTTC. Residues: CSATELAQYF. This sequence joins TRBV20-1 and TRBJ2-5; D remains ambiguous. V was trimmed by 4 bases and J by 9 bases, leaving 9 bases between them. Germline V gene lookup returns CDR1 DFQATT and CDR2 SNEGSKA (reference sequence). CDR3 length: 10 residues.

The CDR3 DNA reads as TGTGCCAGCAGCTTAGATCCGGGGGGCTACGAGCAGTACTTC. Amino acid sequence: CASSLDPGGYEQYF. V is TRBV7-2 and J is TRBJ2-7; 7 nucleotides match TRBD2. Germline V gives CDR1 SGHTA, CDR2 FQGNSA. Trimming took 1 base from V and 3 from J; bases not matched to a gene: 3. The CDR3 sequence is 14 residues long.

The V gene is TRBV6-6, the J gene TRBJ1-1, with TRBD1 identical over 12 bases. Germline CDR1 MNHNY, CDR2 SVGAGI (reference sequence). V dropped 11 bases and J dropped 1; count of bases not matched to a gene: 8. This CDR3 comprises 15 residues. CDR3 in amino acids: CAGLGTGGENTEAFF. The CDR3, as DNA: TGTGCCGGGCTCGGGACAGGGGGCGAGAACACTGAAGCTTTCTTT.

This clone appeared once. V usage is TRBV7-3 and J usage is TRBJ2-5; TRBD1 matches 12 bases. Losses at the gene ends were 3 bases for V and 5 bases for J; bases not matched to a gene: 10. CDR3 length equals 17 residues. The germline V gene has CDR1 SGHTA and CDR2 FQGTGA. CDR3 in amino acids: CASSFNSGTGGGETQYF. DNA of the CDR3: TGTGCCAGCAGCTTCAATTCCGGGACAGGGGGCGGGGAGACCCAGTACTTC.

The chain recombines TRBV6-5 with TRBJ1-5; no definite D call. Germline lookup yields CDR1 MNHEY and CDR2 SVGAGI. Trimming stripped 6 bases from V and 0 bases from J, with 6 bases between. The CDR3 consists of 13 residues. CDR3 amino acids: CASRVVSNQPQHF. CDR3 bases: TGTGCCAGCAGAGTAGTTAGCAATCAGCCCCAGCATTTT.

V gene TRBV30 combines with J gene TRBJ2-3, with D perhaps matching TRBD1 (6 bases). Per germline, CDR1 GTSNPN and CDR2 SVGIG (reference sequence). V gave up 7 bases and J gave up 7 bases, with 18 bases separating them. The CDR3 is made up of 13 amino acids. CDR3 protein: CAYFRAGVHTQYF. In nucleotides, the CDR3 is TGTGCCTACTTTAGGGCAGGGGTCCATACGCAGTATTTT. The whole variable domain, remainder taken from reference TRBV30 and TRBJ2-3, is SQTIHQWPATLVQPVGSPLSLECTVEGTSNPNLYWYRQAAGRGLQLLFYSVGIGQISSEVPQNLSASRPQDRQFILSSKKLLLSDSGFYLCAYFRAGVHTQYFGPGTRLTVL.

The chain uses TRBV10-3 and TRBJ2-7, with TRBD1 identical over 7 bases. Germline-derived CDR1 and CDR2 are ENHRY and SYGVKD. J gave up 6 bases and V 5 bases, and 7 bases lay outside the gene matches. The length of the CDR3 is 13 residues. The CDR3 nucleotides read TGTGCCATCAGTCCCCAGGGGGTTTCCGAGCAGTACTTC. Translating it yields CAISPQGVSEQYF.

The gene calls are TRBV6-5 and TRBJ1-5; D perhaps matches TRBD1 (6 bases). Germline CDR1 and CDR2: MNHEY and SVGAGI. V lost 0 bases and J lost 7, with 13 bases in between. This CDR3 has 15 residues. The CDR3 here is CASSYSGGDKQPQHF. The CDR3 DNA sequence: TGTGCCAGCAGTTACTCGGGGGGGGACAAGCAGCCCCAGCATTTT.

In regard to this clone: The junction does not match germline at one end; this may be a read error. This chain connects TRBV20-1 to TRBJ1-2; possibly TRBD1 for D (6 bases). Germline CDR1 DFQATT, CDR2 SNEGSKA (reference sequence). The CDR3 is 10 residues long. The CDR3 is CSGLGGWAAF. The CDR3 nucleotides read TGCAGTGGATTAGGGGGATGGGCCGCGTTC.

The V call is TRBV7-2, the J call TRBJ1-1; no definite D call. This CDR3 spans 13 amino acids. Germline lookup yields CDR1 SGHTA and CDR2 FQGNSA. V was clipped by 2 bases and J by 6 bases, with 10 bases between them. The CDR3 is CASSLSSRPEAFF. The CDR3 DNA reads as TGTGCCAGCAGCTTATCGTCCAGGCCTGAAGCTTTCTTT.

The V call is TRBV7-9, the J call TRBJ2-2; D is uncertain. V was trimmed by 1 base and J by 6 bases, leaving 6 bases between them. Germline V gene sequence: CDR1 SEHNR, CDR2 FQNEAQ (reference sequence). The CDR3 runs to 13 residues. DNA of the CDR3: TGTGCCAGCAGCTTAGACTATCCCGGGGAGCTGTTTTTT. This encodes CASSLDYPGELFF.

The chain recombines TRBV11-2 with TRBJ1-1; possible D gene TRBD1, 5 bases. Germline CDR1 SGHAT, CDR2 FQNNGV. Trimming removed 2 bases from V and 2 bases from J, with 12 bases in between. The CDR3 extends over 15 amino acids. The CDR3 nucleotides are TGTGCCAGCAGCTTACTCCTTGGGGGTAACACTGAAGCTTTCTTT. Protein: CASSLLLGGNTEAFF.

V is TRBV9 and J is TRBJ2-2, with D unresolved. This CDR3 is built from 14 residues. Trimming stripped 4 bases from V and 4 bases from J, with 11 bases between. CDR1 is SGDLS, CDR2 YYNGEE, per germline. The CDR3 DNA reads as TGTGCCAGCAGCACCCGCACGGGCACCGGGGAGCTGTTTTTT. Amino acid sequence: CASSTRTGTGELFF.